These 30 T cell receptor beta chains originate from one sample sequenced in a study of cytomegalovirus exposure and HLA in healthy donors. PCR employed 60 Vbeta and 13 Jbeta primers. Measured with immunoSEQ multiplex PCR; TCRdb has only the in-frame clones, and not every one. This table has about 170,000 clones, roughly 73% appearing once. The source material was PBMCs. These receptors were collected from a female donor in good health and CMV-seronegative.

The chain carries TRBV19 and TRBJ2-1; D perhaps matches TRBD1 (5 bases). CDR1 and CDR2 (germline): LNHDA, SQIVND (reference sequence). The CDR3 covers 14 residues. V lost 5 bases to trimming and J lost 6 bases, with 14 bases between them. CDR3 sequence (DNA): TGTGCCAGTAGTCCCTTGCAGGGAATCAATGAGCAGTTCTTC. Protein sequence: CASSPLQGINEQFF.

V is TRBV4-1 and J is TRBJ1-3; D not resolved. V gave up 5 bases and J gave up 0 bases, with 11 bases separating them. Looked up from germline, CDR1 is MGHRA and CDR2 is YSYEKL. The CDR3 runs to 15 residues. For the CDR3, the DNA is TGCGCCAGCAGCGTAGACGGACTCTCTGGAAACACCATATATTTT. Encoded protein: CASSVDGLSGNTIYF.

The chain links TRBV21-1 to TRBJ2-2; no DNA check was done on the table's D call, TRBD2. TRBV21-1 is described as a pseudogene. The CDR3 length is 14 residues. CDR3 DNA sequence: TGTGCCAGCAGCAATTCGGGGGTCACCGGGGAGCTGTTTTTT. Protein product: CASSNSGVTGELFF.

The gene calls are TRBV4-3 and TRBJ1-5; D call uncertain. The CDR3 is made up of 16 amino acids. Per the germline V gene, CDR1 is LGHNA and CDR2 is YSLEER. The V gene lost 0 bases and the J gene lost 7 bases, with 16 bases spanning the gap. CDR3 residues: CASSQDRPGNGQPQHF. As DNA, the CDR3 is TGCGCCAGCAGCCAAGATAGGCCGGGGAACGGCCAGCCCCAGCATTTT.

The J gene is TRBJ2-2, the V gene TRBV7-3, with D perhaps TRBD1 (5 bases). This CDR3 comprises 17 residues. The ends were cut back, 5 bases at V and 2 bases at J, with 18 bases in the middle. Germline loops: CDR1 SGHTA, CDR2 FQGTGA. The CDR3 DNA reads TGTGCCAGCAGCCTTAGGGGTCCCAGCCTCAACACCGGGGAGCTGTTTTTT. Protein sequence: CASSLRGPSLNTGELFF.

V and J are TRBV19 and TRBJ1-1; D is unresolved. Trimming removed 3 bases at V and 7 bases at J, with 15 bases between. The CDR3 has 14 amino acids. In germline, CDR1 is LNHDA, CDR2 SQIVND (reference sequence). The CDR3 sequence: CASSMASGKNEAFF. Written as DNA, the CDR3 is TGTGCCAGTAGTATGGCGTCGGGGAAGAATGAAGCTTTCTTT.

This sequence joins TRBV19 and TRBJ1-1; 8 bases agree with TRBD1. This CDR3 contains 16 residues. The germline V gene has CDR1 LNHDA and CDR2 SQIVND (reference sequence). The J segment lost 1 base and the V segment lost 2 bases, leaving 6 bases of the junction unmatched. The CDR3 is CASSIPWTGRNTEAFF. CDR3 nucleotide sequence: TGTGCCAGTAGTATACCCTGGACAGGGAGGAACACTGAAGCTTTCTTT.

The rearrangement links TRBV29-1 to TRBJ2-7, with 8 bases matching TRBD2. There are 15 residues in the CDR3. Unmatched junction bases numbered 7, after V lost 2 bases and J lost 1 base. Germline V gives CDR1 SQVTM, CDR2 ANQGSEA. The CDR3 is CSVERRGGLSYEQYF. CDR3 sequence (DNA): TGCAGCGTTGAAAGGCGCGGGGGGTTATCCTACGAGCAGTACTTC.

The CDR3 DNA reads TGTGCCAGTAGCCTAGACAGGGGCTACGAGCAGTACTTC. Translated, it gives CASSLDRGYEQYF. This chain uses TRBV19 with TRBJ2-7, with 8 bases aligning to TRBD1. Trimming at V came to 6 bases and at J to 3 bases, leaving 4 bases not matched to a gene. Germline values: CDR1 LNHDA, CDR2 SQIVND (reference sequence). CDR3 length: 13 amino acids.

The rearrangement joins TRBV30 to TRBJ2-5, with 8 positions matching TRBD2. The J call may be mistaken, given a closer DNA end match to TRBJ2-7. Germline V gene sequence: CDR1 GTSNPN, CDR2 SVGIG (reference sequence). The CDR3 loop spans 15 amino acids. In DNA, the CDR3 is TGTGCCTGGAGTGTACCTAGCGGGCGTGCCTACGAGCAGTACTTC. Its protein product is CAWSVPSGRAYEQYF.

The CDR3 loop reads CASSETSGDVKTQYF. The CDR3, as DNA: TGTGCCAGCAGTGAGACTAGTGGAGACGTTAAGACCCAGTACTTC. The chain has TRBV2 and TRBJ2-5, with D possibly TRBD2 on 6 matching bases. Trimming removed 3 bases at V and 6 bases at J, with 17 bases between. The CDR3 loop spans 15 amino acids. The germline CDR1 and CDR2 sequences are SNHLY and FYNNEI.

V is TRBV28 and J is TRBJ2-7; 10 bases are a match to TRBD1. Trimming cost V 3 bases and J 4 bases; bases outside gene matches: 6. CDR1 MDHEN and CDR2 SYDVKM come from the germline V gene. The CDR3 length is 15 residues. The CDR3 coding sequence is TGTGCCAGCAGTTTGGGGGACAGGGGTAGGTACGAGCAGTACTTC. Protein product: CASSLGDRGRYEQYF.

The rearrangement links TRBV6-1 to TRBJ1-1; D possibly corresponds to TRBD1 (5 bases). V was clipped by 7 bases and J by 4 bases, with 16 bases between them. From germline, CDR1 is MNHNS and CDR2 SASEGT. This CDR3 is 14 amino acids long. The CDR3 protein is CASTITTGPTEAFF. CDR3 nucleotide sequence: TGTGCCAGCACCATCACAACAGGTCCCACTGAAGCTTTCTTT.

The chain carries TRBV11-3 and TRBJ1-1, with a weak D call TRBD1 (6 bases). Looked up from germline, CDR1 is SGHNT and CDR2 is YENEEA. V was shortened by 5 bases and J by 4 bases, with 14 bases between the two germline ends. The CDR3 has 14 amino acids. CDR3 in DNA: TGTGCCAGCAGCCCCCTTGCAGGGGCCACTGAAGCTTTCTTT. Its translation is CASSPLAGATEAFF.

Turning to this clone: A read error may produce the germline difference seen at one junction end. This chain links TRBV27 with TRBJ2-5; possible D gene TRBD1, 5 bases. The length of the CDR3 is 14 residues. CDR1 MNHEY and CDR2 SMNVEV come from the germline V gene (reference sequence). The CDR3 region has the DNA TGTGCCAGCAGTCCACAGGCTCCCCAAGAGATCCAGTACTTC. Protein product: CASSPQAPQEIQYF.

As concerns this clone: This same CDR3 is encoded by further DNA sequences in the sample. This chain uses TRBV7-9 with TRBJ1-6; 7 bases line up with TRBD1. Trimming removed 1 base from V and 10 bases from J; junction bases left unmatched: 4. This CDR3 contains 14 residues. The germline V gene has CDR1 SEHNR and CDR2 FQNEAQ (reference sequence). CDR3 bases: TGTGCCAGCAGCTTAGGGGACAGCAACTCACCCCTCCACTTT. It specifies CASSLGDSNSPLHF.

The V call is TRBV6-5, the J call TRBJ2-1; 9 nucleotides line up with TRBD1. CDR3 length: 14 residues. The germline V gene encodes CDR1 MNHEY and CDR2 SVGAGI. V shed 6 bases and J 7 bases; nucleotides not matched to a gene: 7. Here the CDR3 reads CASSPGQGRNEQFF. CDR3 DNA: TGTGCCAGCAGCCCGGGACAGGGCAGGAATGAGCAGTTCTTC.

The rearrangement links TRBV7-9 to TRBJ2-7; D gene unclear. Germline CDR1 and CDR2: SEHNR and FQNEAQ (reference sequence). V was shortened by 1 base and J by 7 bases, with 14 bases between the two germline ends. CDR3 size: 14 residues. The CDR3 is CASSLVATAGEQYF. The CDR3 bases are TGTGCCAGCAGCTTAGTGGCGACGGCCGGGGAGCAGTACTTC.

In DNA form, the CDR3 reads TGTGCCAGCAGTATCGACAGGGAACGGAGCCAGCCCCAGCATTTT. It is translated as CASSIDRERSQPQHF. V is TRBV6-5 and J is TRBJ1-5, with 7 bases lining up with TRBD1. This CDR3 comprises 15 residues. V gave up 5 bases and J gave up 7 bases; unmatched junction bases: 11. Germline CDR1 MNHEY, CDR2 SVGAGI.

The chain joins TRBV19 to TRBJ1-5, with D maybe TRBD1 (6 bases). CDR3 length: 16 residues. The V end lost 3 bases, the J end lost 2 bases, and 14 bases lay between the germline ends. Germline CDR1 is LNHDA and CDR2 is SQIVND (reference sequence). CDR3 sequence (DNA): TGTGCCAGTAGTATCTCGTCGTCAGGGGGCAATCAGCCCCAGCATTTT. It specifies CASSISSSGGNQPQHF.

The CDR3 spells CASSRSDRGSSSYEQYF. CDR3 coding DNA: TGTGCCAGTAGCCGTTCTGACAGGGGTTCAAGCTCCTACGAGCAGTACTTC. This sequence joins TRBV19 and TRBJ2-7; 8 bases map to TRBD1. The CDR3 extends over 17 amino acids. In germline, CDR1 is LNHDA, CDR2 SQIVND (reference sequence). V lost 6 bases and J lost 0; bases outside the gene matches: 13.

V usage is TRBV7-7 and J usage is TRBJ2-1; 7 nucleotides agree with TRBD1. CDR3 length: 17 residues. V trimming: 5 bases; J trimming: 1 base; junction bases outside the gene matches: 11. The germline V gene encodes CDR1 SSHAT and CDR2 FNYEAQ (reference sequence). CDR3 residues: CASSPNPRGFSYNEQFF. The CDR3 DNA reads as TGTGCCAGCAGCCCGAACCCCAGGGGGTTTTCCTACAATGAGCAGTTCTTC.

This clone is a singleton in its sample. This chain uses TRBV11-3 with TRBJ2-7, with 9 bases matching TRBD1. Germline assignment: CDR1 SGHNT and CDR2 YENEEA. Trimming cost V 4 bases and J 2 bases; bases outside gene matches: 6. The CDR3 runs to 15 residues. CDR3 coding DNA: TGTGCCAGCAGCTCCCGGGACAGGGCCCCCTACGAGCAGTACTTC. Translated: CASSSRDRAPYEQYF.

V and J are TRBV5-1 and TRBJ2-7, with 9 bases aligning to TRBD2. Trimming cost V 4 bases and J 4 bases; bases outside gene matches: 3. CDR1 and CDR2 from the germline V gene are SGHRS and YFSETQ. The CDR3 consists of 13 residues. The CDR3 DNA follows: TGCGCCAGCAGCAGACTAGCGGAATACGAGCAGTACTTC. It yields the protein CASSRLAEYEQYF.

This clone was found once. This chain connects TRBV15 to TRBJ2-1; 13 bases line up with TRBD2. V dropped 8 bases and J dropped 6; count of bases not matched to a gene: 1. CDR3 length: 13 residues. Germline lookup yields CDR1 LNHNV and CDR2 YYDKDF (reference sequence). Written as DNA, the CDR3 is TGTGCCACCGGACTAGCGGGAGTCAATGAGCAGTTCTTC. Translation gives CATGLAGVNEQFF.

The V call is TRBV6-5, the J call TRBJ2-7, with 7 bases lining up with TRBD2. Germline values: CDR1 MNHEY, CDR2 SVGAGI. The junction had 4 bases not matched to a gene; V was cut back by 8 bases and J by 0 bases. The CDR3 runs to 13 residues. CDR3 sequence reads: CASQAGFSYEQYF. DNA of the CDR3: TGTGCCAGCCAAGCGGGATTCTCCTACGAGCAGTACTTC.

This clone was found once. J is TRBJ2-7 and V is TRBV19, with TRBD2 matching over 10 bases. The CDR3 runs to 16 residues. Trimming took 6 bases from V and 2 from J; bases not matched to a gene: 10. Per germline, CDR1 LNHDA and CDR2 SQIVND (reference sequence). The CDR3 spells CASSLNLAGVTYEQYF. The DNA of the CDR3 is TGTGCCAGTAGCCTGAATCTAGCGGGAGTAACCTACGAGCAGTACTTC.

This chain connects TRBV18 to TRBJ1-5; weak D call: TRBD1 (6 bases). Germline V gene data show CDR1 as KGHSH and CDR2 as LQKENI. The CDR3 has 15 amino acids. V was cut by 3 bases and J by 7 bases, with 16 bases left in between. The CDR3 loop is CASSPEGGPGQPQHF. The CDR3 DNA follows: TGTGCCAGCTCACCCGAGGGGGGGCCGGGACAGCCCCAGCATTTT.

This clone was recorded once. This chain joins TRBV4-3 and TRBJ1-2, with TRBD1 matching 7 bases. This CDR3 region has 14 residues. The V segment lost 0 bases and the J segment 4 bases; nucleotides outside the gene matches: 2. The germline V gene has CDR1 LGHNA and CDR2 YSLEER. The CDR3 DNA follows: TGCGCCAGCAGCCAAGAAGACAGGGCCTATGGCTACACCTTC. This codes for CASSQEDRAYGYTF.

This clone was counted only a few times. The chain joins TRBV6-1 to TRBJ1-1, with unresolved D. The CDR3 spans 14 residues. Germline-derived CDR1 and CDR2 are MNHNS and SASEGT. V lost 4 bases to trimming and J lost 0 bases, with 9 bases between them. The CDR3 is CASSVGEVNTEAFF. The CDR3 DNA follows: TGTGCCAGCAGTGTAGGTGAGGTGAACACTGAAGCTTTCTTT.